Following are 28 T cell receptor beta chains from one sample sequenced in a study of T cells after yellow fever vaccination. TCRdb ran MiXCR on the 5' RACE reads and lists one entry per CDR3 protein. Of approximately 300,000 distinct CDR3 sequences in the sample, around 10% are singletons; the top ten hold 3% to 4%. Sample: CD4+ T cells sorted from PBMCs, taken 45 days after the yellow fever booster vaccination. The receptors shown here come from a man between 18 and 35 years old who received the YFV17D yellow fever vaccine.

The chain couples TRBV6-1 to TRBJ2-3, with TRBD2 matching 7 bases. Germline trimming cut 4 bases from V and 0 bases from J; bases unmatched to any gene: 4. Looked up from germline, CDR1 is MNHNS and CDR2 is SASEGT. This CDR3 is 15 amino acids long. In DNA, the CDR3 is TGTGCCAGCAGTGGCGAGACTAGCAGCACAGATACGCAGTATTTT. It codes for CASSGETSSTDTQYF.

The chain employs TRBV28 and TRBJ2-5, with 13 bases matching TRBD2. V was pared by 5 bases and J by 7 bases, with 13 bases of the junction left unmatched. CDR3 length: 17 amino acids. Germline CDR1 reads MDHEN; CDR2 reads SYDVKM. DNA of the CDR3: TGTGCCAGCAGTCTCCCGGGACTAGCGGGGACTAAGAGGACCCAGTACTTC. Encoded protein: CASSLPGLAGTKRTQYF.

The chain joins TRBV6-2 or TRBV6-3 to TRBJ1-1; maybe TRBD1 (5 bases). The CDR3 loop spans 15 amino acids. The germline CDR1 and CDR2 sequences are MNHEY and SVGEGT. Trimming cost V 2 bases and J 8 bases, with 18 bases left between them. CDR3 in amino acids: CASSYGGLHPGEAFF. The CDR3 nucleotides read TGTGCCAGCAGTTACGGGGGACTTCATCCTGGGGAAGCTTTCTTT.

This chain uses TRBV2 with TRBJ2-2, with D perhaps assigned TRBD1 or TRBD2 (6 bases each). Germline V gene data show CDR1 as SNHLY and CDR2 as FYNNEI. Trimming shortened V by 10 bases and J by 6 bases, and 21 bases separated the two germline ends. The CDR3 contains 15 residues. The CDR3 sequence: CATSAAGYRAGELFF. CDR3 bases: TGTGCCACATCGGCGGCGGGGTACAGGGCCGGGGAGCTGTTTTTT.

This clonotype was counted between two and nine times. The chain combines TRBV24-1 with TRBJ2-3; D remains ambiguous. The CDR3 length is 14 residues. CDR1 KGHDR and CDR2 SFDVKD come from the germline V gene. V was clipped by 5 bases and J by 6 bases, with 14 bases between them. CDR3 amino acids: CATSGPDPWDTQYF. The CDR3 coding sequence is TGTGCCACCAGTGGCCCCGACCCCTGGGATACGCAGTATTTT.

This clonotype showed up just a few times. V is TRBV20-1 and J is TRBJ2-7, with 8 bases identical to TRBD2. The CDR3 length is 14 residues. Germline CDR1 DFQATT, CDR2 SNEGSKA (reference sequence). Losses at the gene ends were 6 bases for V and 7 bases for J; bases not matched to a gene: 14. The CDR3 sequence: CSAPRGTSPSEQYV. The CDR3 coding sequence is TGCAGTGCCCCCCGAGGGACTAGTCCGAGTGAGCAGTACGTC.

This clonotype was seen many times. The gene calls are TRBV7-9 and TRBJ2-3, with D uncertain. Deletions cut 5 bases from V and 2 bases from J, with 11 bases between. The CDR3 totals 14 residues. The germline gives CDR1 SEHNR, CDR2 FQNEAQ (reference sequence). The chain's CDR3 is CASSPEAHTDTQYF. Here the CDR3 DNA reads TGTGCCAGCAGCCCGGAAGCCCACACAGATACGCAGTATTTT.

The V gene is TRBV5-4, the J gene TRBJ1-3, with a possible D match to TRBD1 (6 bases). This CDR3 region has 17 residues. The ends were cut back, 3 bases at V and 2 bases at J, with 18 bases in the middle. CDR1 is SGHNT, CDR2 YYREEE, per germline (reference sequence). As DNA, the CDR3 is TGTGCCAGCAGCTCCTTTGGTCCGGGGGCGGCTGGAAACACCATATATTTT. Protein: CASSSFGPGAAGNTIYF.

This clonotype was recorded at least ten times. The chain employs TRBV11-2 and TRBJ2-7, with 7 bases fitting TRBD1. V lost 0 bases to trimming and J lost 7 bases; unmatched junction nucleotides: 6. CDR3 length: 14 residues. Germline CDR1 SGHAT, CDR2 FQNNGV. CDR3 protein: CASSLDWTGGEQYV. The CDR3 nucleotides are TGTGCCAGCAGCTTAGATTGGACAGGCGGGGAGCAGTACGTC.

This clonotype was counted between two and nine times. The genes are TRBV20-1 and TRBJ1-2; D unclear. Germline values: CDR1 DFQATT, CDR2 SNEGSKA (reference sequence). Deletions cut 2 bases from V and 6 bases from J, with 13 bases between. The CDR3 covers 13 residues. This chain's CDR3 is CSARPPAIDGYTF. CDR3 in DNA: TGCAGTGCTAGACCTCCAGCGATTGATGGCTACACCTTC.

This clonotype was seen a single time. J is TRBJ2-2 and V is TRBV15; tentatively, D is TRBD2 (5 bases). Trimming cost V 0 bases and J 4 bases, with 6 bases left between them. Germline-derived CDR1 and CDR2 are LNHNV and YYDKDF (reference sequence). CDR3 length equals 14 residues. The CDR3 loop is CATSRDLATGELFF. For the CDR3, the DNA is TGTGCCACCAGCAGAGATCTAGCCACCGGGGAGCTGTTTTTT.

V and J are TRBV15 and TRBJ2-3; TRBD1 matches 7 bases. Trimming removed 3 bases from V and 1 base from J; junction bases left unmatched: 4. The CDR3 has 15 residues. CDR1 and CDR2 (germline): LNHNV, YYDKDF (reference sequence). The CDR3 protein is CATSRTGLRTDTQYF. In nucleotides, the CDR3 is TGTGCCACCAGCAGGACAGGGTTACGCACAGATACGCAGTATTTT.

The rearrangement joins TRBV5-1 to TRBJ2-5; 7 bases line up with TRBD1. The CDR3 spans 15 residues. From germline, CDR1 is SGHRS and CDR2 YFSETQ. J gave up 2 bases and V 1 base, and 5 bases lay outside the gene matches. The DNA of the CDR3 is TGCGCCAGCAGCTTGCCCTGGACAGGTCAAGAGACCCAGTACTTC. This gives the protein CASSLPWTGQETQYF.

This clonotype appeared many times. The rearrangement uses TRBV20-1 and TRBJ2-7; possibly TRBD1 or TRBD2 for D (5 bases each). The CDR3 sequence is 13 residues long. Germline V gene data show CDR1 as DFQATT and CDR2 as SNEGSKA (reference sequence). V was pared by 5 bases and J by 2 bases, with 13 bases between. The CDR3 protein is CSAPKRDPYEQYV. CDR3 DNA: TGCAGTGCTCCAAAGAGGGACCCCTACGAGCAGTACGTC.

This sequence joins TRBV11-2 and TRBJ2-1; 12 bases match TRBD2. CDR3 length: 16 residues. Germline CDR1 is SGHAT and CDR2 is FQNNGV. J lost 4 bases, V lost 5 bases, and 6 bases had no gene match. CDR3 DNA sequence: TGTGCCAGCAGCCTGAGAGGGACTAGCGGGTACAATGAGCAGTTCTTC. Translating it yields CASSLRGTSGYNEQFF.

This clonotype occurred a few times. The chain couples TRBV20-1 to TRBJ2-1; TRBD2 matches at 15 bases. CDR3 size: 15 residues. Germline CDR1 DFQATT, CDR2 SNEGSKA (reference sequence). V shed 5 bases, J shed 9 bases, and the junction held 8 bases outside the gene matches. The CDR3 DNA reads TGCAGTGCTTGGACTAGCGGGGGGGCCTTTGGTGAGCAGTTCTTC. Translation gives CSAWTSGGAFGEQFF.

This chain links TRBV9 with TRBJ2-3; TRBD1 agrees at 7 bases. This CDR3 has 16 residues. With V trimmed by 4 bases and J by 1 base, 9 bases remained unmatched. Germline V gene sequence: CDR1 SGDLS, CDR2 YYNGEE. The CDR3 DNA is TGTGCCAGCAGCCCCCCGGCTGACAGGGGCACAGATACGCAGTATTTT. This encodes CASSPPADRGTDTQYF.

The genes are TRBV5-1 and TRBJ2-3; tentative D call: TRBD1 (5 bases). V lost 2 bases to trimming and J lost 4 bases, with 17 bases between them. CDR1 and CDR2 from the germline V gene are SGHRS and YFSETQ. CDR3 size: 16 residues. The CDR3 nucleotides are TGCGCCAGCAGCTTTCCGGACACCTCCGGCTCAGATACGCAGTATTTT. Translated: CASSFPDTSGSDTQYF.

The chain links TRBV4-1 to TRBJ1-5; D gene uncertain. Germline CDR1 MGHRA, CDR2 YSYEKL. Trimming took off 7 bases at V and 5 bases at J, with 9 bases between the two ends. This CDR3 has 12 residues. Written as DNA, the CDR3 is TGCGCCAGCATGTGGACGTATCAGCCCCAGCATTTT. Translating gives CASMWTYQPQHF.

The rearrangement uses TRBV9 and TRBJ2-1; perhaps TRBD1 as D (6 bases). In germline, CDR1 is SGDLS, CDR2 YYNGEE. V was clipped by 0 bases and J by 7 bases, with 20 bases between them. The CDR3 covers 17 residues. The CDR3 here is CASSVDPQGRIGNEQFF. The CDR3 DNA is TGTGCCAGCAGCGTAGATCCCCAGGGGAGAATAGGGAATGAGCAGTTCTTC. The full variable domain, in which reference TRBV9 and TRBJ2-1 provide the parts outside the CDR3, is DSGVTQTPKHLITATGQRVTLRCSPRSGDLSVYWYQQSLDQGLQFLIQYYNGEERAKGNILERFSAQQFPDLHSELNLSSLELGDSALYFCASSVDPQGRIGNEQFFGPGTRLTVL.

The chain recombines TRBV2 with TRBJ2-5; 8 nucleotides agree with TRBD1. Trimming removed 6 bases from V and 5 bases from J; junction bases left unmatched: 8. This CDR3 spans 14 amino acids. The V gene's germline CDR1 is SNHLY and CDR2 FYNNEI. The CDR3 loop reads CASSGQGARETQYF. The CDR3 DNA reads TGTGCCAGCAGCGGCCAGGGGGCGCGGGAGACCCAGTACTTC.

This clonotype was seen more than once but under ten times. This CDR3 is CSAAQDSLYNEQFF. CDR3 sequence (DNA): TGCAGTGCCGCCCAGGACAGTCTTTACAATGAGCAGTTCTTC. V is TRBV20-1 and J is TRBJ2-1; tentatively, D is TRBD1 (6 bases). V lost 6 bases and J 4 bases, leaving 16 bases between the germline ends. Germline loops: CDR1 DFQATT, CDR2 SNEGSKA (reference sequence). CDR3 length: 14 residues.

The rearrangement links TRBV3-1 to TRBJ1-1; TRBD1 aligns across 8 bases. The V and J ends lost 1 base and 5 bases, in that order; junction bases with no gene match: 9. Germline V gives CDR1 LGHDT, CDR2 YNNKEL (reference sequence). The CDR3 covers 16 residues. The CDR3 spells CASSQVSQGAWTEAFF. CDR3 DNA: TGTGCCAGCAGCCAAGTCAGTCAGGGGGCCTGGACTGAAGCTTTCTTT. Looking up the rest from reference TRBV3-1 and TRBJ1-1 gives the full variable domain: DTAVSQTPKYLVTQMGNDKSIKCEQNLGHDTMYWYKQDSKKFLKIMFSYNNKELIINETVPNRFSPKSPDKAHLNLHINSLELGDSAVYFCASSQVSQGAWTEAFFGQGTRLTVV.

The rearrangement uses TRBV11-2 and TRBJ2-7, with no clear D. Germline loops: CDR1 SGHAT, CDR2 FQNNGV. The length of the CDR3 is 12 residues. V was cut by 2 bases and J by 4 bases, with 6 bases left in between. CDR3 nucleotides: TGTGCCAGCAGCTTAAGCGAGTACGAGCAGTACTTC. Amino acids: CASSLSEYEQYF.

This clonotype was detected ten times or more. J is TRBJ2-5 and V is TRBV24-1; no definite D call. The CDR3 runs 13 residues. Germline V gives CDR1 KGHDR, CDR2 SFDVKD. V lost 3 bases, J lost 5 bases, and 9 bases lay in between. This CDR3 reads CATSDIEKETQYF. The CDR3, as DNA: TGTGCCACCAGTGATATTGAAAAGGAGACCCAGTACTTC.

This clonotype was seen many times. The V gene is TRBV7-2, the J gene TRBJ2-1; D possibly uses TRBD1 or TRBD2 (6 bases each). CDR3 size: 14 residues. In germline, CDR1 is SGHTA, CDR2 FQGNSA. Trimming removed 5 bases from V and 6 bases from J, with 14 bases in between. CDR3 protein: CASSPQRGANEQFF. The CDR3 bases are TGTGCCAGCAGCCCCCAAAGGGGGGCCAATGAGCAGTTCTTC.

This clonotype showed up just a few times. The rearrangement joins TRBV5-1 to TRBJ1-1, with 7 bases matching TRBD1. Trimming at V came to 1 base and at J to 3 bases, leaving 3 bases not matched to a gene. The germline V gene has CDR1 SGHRS and CDR2 YFSETQ. This CDR3 is built from 14 residues. CDR3 nucleotides: TGCGCCAGCAGCTTGAATGGACAGGACACTGAAGCTTTCTTT. This codes for CASSLNGQDTEAFF.

This clonotype has only a few counts. The chain joins TRBV20-1 to TRBJ2-6; no clear D. V was trimmed by 7 bases and J by 4 bases, leaving 5 bases between them. The germline V gene has CDR1 DFQATT and CDR2 SNEGSKA (reference sequence). This CDR3 region has 11 residues. CDR3 sequence reads: CSVSGANVLTF. In nucleotides, the CDR3 is TGCAGTGTTTCGGGGGCCAACGTCCTGACTTTC.